Here is one T cell receptor beta chain with its context. The CDR3 is 16 residues long. Germline CDR1 SGHTA, CDR2 FQGNSA. V dropped 5 bases and J dropped 5; count of bases not matched to a gene: 6. Source study methods: Quantification of nucleated cells was approximated via reference gene primer amplification. Generated by immunoSEQ multiplex PCR, the TCRdb table keeps only in-frame clones and is missing some. V and J calls and clone size follow that table, whereas D and trimming were derived from the DNA. Here the sample spans around 70,000 clones, around nine tenths being singletons. The sample belongs to a study of blood T cell repertoires in COVID-19. Study overall: Samples of COVID-19 (acute and convalescent) were obtained from the United States, Italy and Spain. From T cells, B-cell-depleted T cells, or PBMCs came the material, which was cDNA or gDNA.

The chain uses TRBV7-2 and TRBJ2-2; 12 bases are a match to TRBD2. The material sequenced was peripheral blood. The sequence came from a human donor in a cohort sampled during active COVID-19. The CDR3, as DNA: TGTGCCAGCAGCCCCGGGACTAGCGGGTTAACCGGGGAGCTGTTTTTT. This codes for CASSPGTSGLTGELFF. Full variable domain (outside the CDR3, taken from reference TRBV7-2 and TRBJ2-2): GAGVSQSPSNKVTEKGKDVELRCDPISGHTALYWYRQSLGQGLEFLIYFQGNSAPDKSGLPSDRFSAERTGGSVSTLTIQRTQQEDSAVYLCASSPGTSGLTGELFFGEGSRLTVL.